These 23 T cell receptor beta chains originate from one sample sequenced in a study of spatial heterogeneity in lung cancer. Time point given: sample taken at primary tumor resection. Unsorted samples of tumor, nontumor lung or frozen PBMC had their whole RNA sequenced. A single record per CDR3 protein comes from TCRdb applying MiXCR to the 5' RACE reads. The data show some 4,000 distinct CDR3 sequences, 6.5% to 7.5% seen once. The sample consisted of normal lung tissue next to the tumor, taken at surgery. The receptors were gathered from a male donor with early-stage non-small cell lung cancer.

By frequency in the sample, this clonotype is medium-sized. The gene calls are TRBV7-8 and TRBJ1-1; tentatively, D is TRBD1 (5 bases). CDR1 and CDR2 from the germline V gene are SGHVS and FQNEAQ. The CDR3 spans 13 residues. V was pared by 8 bases and J by 3 bases, with 13 bases between. Here the CDR3 DNA reads TGTGCCAGCGGTGAAGGGGAGTACACTGAAGCTTTCTTT. Translation gives CASGEGEYTEAFF.

The table lists this clonotype with many counts. In DNA, the CDR3 is TGCAGCGTCCAAAACGCGGACAGGGGTTACTGGGGCACTGAAGCTTTCTTT. It translates to CSVQNADRGYWGTEAFF. This chain links TRBV29-1 with TRBJ1-1; TRBD1 agrees at 9 bases. Germline CDR1 and CDR2: SQVTM and ANQGSEA. The CDR3 is 17 amino acids. The V and J ends lost 6 bases and 4 bases, in that order; junction bases with no gene match: 18.

In its sample, this clonotype was seen many times. J is TRBJ2-2 and V is TRBV6-2 or TRBV6-3, with 8 bases fitting TRBD1. J gave up 4 bases and V 5 bases, and 6 bases lay outside the gene matches. Germline loops: CDR1 MNHEY, CDR2 SVGEGT. This CDR3 has 15 residues. The CDR3 DNA follows: TGTGCCAGCAGTGACCCAGGGGGCGGCACCGGGGAGCTGTTTTTT. Translation gives CASSDPGGGTGELFF.

By share of the sample, this clonotype is medium-sized (0.01 to 0.1%). V and J are TRBV12-3 or TRBV12-4 and TRBJ2-5; 9 nucleotides agree with TRBD1. Trimming removed 7 bases from V and 3 bases from J; junction bases left unmatched: 6. The CDR3 consists of 14 residues. The CDR3 bases are TGTGCCAGCAAAAAGGACAGGGGCGAAGAGACCCAGTACTTC. Amino acid sequence: CASKKDRGEETQYF.

J is TRBJ1-2 and V is TRBV20-1; a possible D gene is TRBD1 (5 bases). The CDR3 sequence is 14 residues long. V lost 1 base and J lost 6, with 15 bases in between. In germline, CDR1 is DFQATT, CDR2 SNEGSKA (reference sequence). The CDR3 DNA is TGCAGTGCTAGAGGATTCAGGGATCTGCATGGCTACACCTTC. Translated, it gives CSARGFRDLHGYTF.

This clonotype occurred many times. The chain recombines TRBV10-3 with TRBJ1-3; a weak D match, TRBD1 (6 bases). CDR1 ENHRY and CDR2 SYGVKD come from the germline V gene. This CDR3 is 15 amino acids long. Trimming stripped 6 bases from V and 1 base from J, with 13 bases between. The CDR3 DNA sequence: TGTGCCATCAGCGGACAGCCCCGGTCTGGAAACACCATATATTTT. It codes for CAISGQPRSGNTIYF.

This clonotype showed up just a few times. The chain recombines TRBV5-6 with TRBJ1-4; the D gene is possibly TRBD1 (5 bases). The CDR3 loop spans 13 amino acids. The V gene's germline CDR1 is SGHDT and CDR2 YYEEEE. V lost 5 bases and J lost 8, with 13 bases in between. CDR3 sequence reads: CASRAGTEEKLFF. CDR3 nucleotide sequence: TGTGCCAGCAGGGCCGGGACGGAAGAAAAACTGTTTTTT.

By its share, this clonotype is large. The chain combines TRBV27 with TRBJ1-2; 7 positions agree with TRBD1. This CDR3 region has 16 residues. V shed 3 bases, J shed 8 bases, and the junction held 15 bases outside the gene matches. Germline V gene sequence: CDR1 MNHEY, CDR2 SMNVEV (reference sequence). DNA of the CDR3: TGTGCCAGCAGTTTTGGGGGTTTTCGACAGGGTGAAGGCTACACCTTC. Protein sequence: CASSFGGFRQGEGYTF.

This clonotype ranks as medium-sized. The rearrangement uses TRBV6-2 or TRBV6-3 and TRBJ1-1; D may be TRBD1 (6 bases). Deletions cut 6 bases from V and 1 base from J, with 9 bases between. This CDR3 contains 13 residues. Germline lookup yields CDR1 MNHEY and CDR2 SVGEGT. CDR3 in DNA: TGTGCCAGCAGCATGACAGGGAACACTGAAGCTTTCTTT. It encodes CASSMTGNTEAFF.

This clonotype was counted ten times or more. The chain is built from TRBV6-2 or TRBV6-3 and TRBJ1-1; a weak D match, TRBD1 (6 bases). Germline CDR1 is MNHEY and CDR2 is SVGEGT. This CDR3 has 17 amino acids. The ends were cut back, 0 bases at V and 0 bases at J, with 14 bases in the middle. CDR3 loop: CASSYSQGQRLNTEAFF. The CDR3 coding sequence is TGTGCCAGCAGTTACTCCCAAGGACAGCGTCTGAACACTGAAGCTTTCTTT.

This clonotype has at least ten counts. The chain joins TRBV9 to TRBJ2-5, with unresolved D. The CDR3 has 13 residues. Trimming stripped 3 bases from V and 5 bases from J, with 11 bases between. Germline lookup yields CDR1 SGDLS and CDR2 YYNGEE. CDR3: CASSAFSRETQYF. CDR3 nucleotides: TGTGCCAGCAGCGCTTTTTCGAGGGAGACCCAGTACTTC.

Ten or more counts support this clonotype. The chain is built from TRBV2 and TRBJ1-1; D not certain. V gave up 10 bases and J gave up 2 bases, with 17 bases separating them. The CDR3 is made up of 14 amino acids. Germline lookup yields CDR1 SNHLY and CDR2 FYNNEI. CDR3 region: CATPRTDPNTEAFF. DNA for the CDR3: TGTGCCACCCCTAGGACGGACCCCAACACTGAAGCTTTCTTT.

By share of the sample, this clonotype is medium-sized (0.01 to 0.1%). The V gene is TRBV4-1, the J gene TRBJ2-5; 7 bases are a match to TRBD2. V lost 1 base, J lost 2 bases, and 10 bases stayed unmatched. The CDR3 extends over 17 amino acids. Germline V lookup: CDR1 MGHRA, CDR2 YSYEKL. The DNA for the CDR3 is TGCGCCAGCAGCCAAGGAAGGGGAGGGACCTTACAAGAGACCCAGTACTTC. Its translation is CASSQGRGGTLQETQYF.

Relative to its sample, this clonotype is medium-sized. The chain couples TRBV5-4 to TRBJ2-3, with TRBD2 identical over 12 bases. The CDR3 totals 15 residues. CDR1 and CDR2 from the germline V gene are SGHNT and YYREEE (reference sequence). V trimming: 4 bases; J trimming: 3 bases; junction bases outside the gene matches: 3. The CDR3 here is CASSRTSGETDTQYF. CDR3 in DNA: TGTGCCAGCAGCCGGACTAGCGGGGAGACAGATACGCAGTATTTT.

This clonotype counts as medium-sized. The chain links TRBV29-1 to TRBJ1-1, with D perhaps TRBD1 (6 bases). Trimming left V 4 bases short and J 5 bases short, with 11 bases between. This CDR3 comprises 12 residues. Germline CDR1 is SQVTM and CDR2 is ANQGSEA. The CDR3 DNA follows: TGCAGCGTTGTCGGGGGCTTTACTGAAGCTTTCTTT. Translating it yields CSVVGGFTEAFF.

This clonotype was counted many times. The V call is TRBV29-1, the J call TRBJ1-2, with TRBD1 as a possible D gene (5 bases). CDR3 length: 14 residues. Germline values: CDR1 SQVTM, CDR2 ANQGSEA. With 6 bases removed from V and 8 bases from J, the gap between germline ends came to 22 bases. CDR3 DNA: TGCAGCGTGGGGGACTTGTTGGGCCGAGGAGGCTACACCTTC. This encodes CSVGDLLGRGGYTF.

This clonotype is termed medium-sized (0.01 to 0.1%). The chain combines TRBV27 with TRBJ2-7; D is ambiguous. Trimming left V 2 bases short and J 4 bases short, with 15 bases between. Germline assignment: CDR1 MNHEY and CDR2 SMNVEV (reference sequence). This CDR3 has 15 residues. The DNA for the CDR3 is TGTGCCAGCAGTTTAGGGTCGGCCTCGGGTTACGAGCAGTACTTC. It specifies CASSLGSASGYEQYF.

V and J are TRBV25-1 and TRBJ1-1, with 9 bases fitting TRBD1. Trimming cost V 8 bases and J 0 bases; bases outside gene matches: 1. The CDR3 runs to 13 residues. Germline values: CDR1 MGHDK, CDR2 SYGVNS. The CDR3 loop is CASGQGMNTEAFF. CDR3 in DNA: TGTGCCAGCGGACAGGGGATGAACACTGAAGCTTTCTTT.

This clonotype is medium-sized. This chain uses TRBV7-9 with TRBJ2-7; 7 positions match TRBD1. The CDR3 loop spans 17 amino acids. CDR1 is SEHNR, CDR2 FQNEAQ, per germline (reference sequence). Germline trimming cut 5 bases from V and 3 bases from J; bases unmatched to any gene: 16. CDR3 sequence reads: CASSPNLFQGVFYEQYV. CDR3 nucleotides: TGTGCCAGCAGCCCGAATCTTTTCCAGGGGGTATTCTACGAGCAGTACGTC.

This clonotype is medium-sized by share. The gene calls are TRBV30 and TRBJ1-6; maybe TRBD1 (6 bases). This CDR3 is 15 amino acids long. Germline V gene lookup returns CDR1 GTSNPN and CDR2 SVGIG (reference sequence). V was pared by 3 bases and J by 7 bases, with 16 bases between. Here the CDR3 DNA reads TGTGCCTGGAGCTTAATAACAGGGCTAAATTCACCCCTCCACTTT. Its protein product is CAWSLITGLNSPLHF. Full variable domain (outside the CDR3, taken from reference TRBV30 and TRBJ1-6): SQTIHQWPATLVQPVGSPLSLECTVEGTSNPNLYWYRQAAGRGLQLLFYSVGIGQISSEVPQNLSASRPQDRQFILSSKKLLLSDSGFYLCAWSLITGLNSPLHFGNGTRLTVT.

This chain links TRBV20-1 with TRBJ2-5; D is unresolved. The CDR3 contains 12 residues. Deletions cut 3 bases from V and 3 bases from J, with 8 bases between. Germline CDR1 DFQATT, CDR2 SNEGSKA (reference sequence). CDR3 nucleotide sequence: TGCAGTGCTAGTAGGCCGGAAGAGACCCAGTACTTC. Translated: CSASRPEETQYF.

This clonotype is medium-sized (0.01 to 0.1%) in the sample. The V gene is TRBV7-2, the J gene TRBJ2-1; D is uncertain. This CDR3 contains 15 residues. Germline CDR1 reads SGHTA; CDR2 reads FQGNSA. With 4 bases removed from V and 9 bases from J, the gap between germline ends came to 19 bases. The DNA for the CDR3 is TGTGCCAGCAGCTCGACCGTAATTAAACGCGGTGAGCAGTTCTTC. Residues: CASSSTVIKRGEQFF.

This clonotype is large within its sample. The rearrangement links TRBV7-3 to TRBJ1-1, with D possibly matching TRBD1 (5 bases). This CDR3 spans 13 amino acids. Germline V lookup: CDR1 SGHTA, CDR2 FQGTGA. The V gene lost 5 bases and the J gene lost 5 bases, with 12 bases spanning the gap. CDR3 residues: CASSGKGRTEAFF. CDR3 sequence (DNA): TGTGCCAGCAGCGGGAAGGGGAGAACTGAAGCTTTCTTT.